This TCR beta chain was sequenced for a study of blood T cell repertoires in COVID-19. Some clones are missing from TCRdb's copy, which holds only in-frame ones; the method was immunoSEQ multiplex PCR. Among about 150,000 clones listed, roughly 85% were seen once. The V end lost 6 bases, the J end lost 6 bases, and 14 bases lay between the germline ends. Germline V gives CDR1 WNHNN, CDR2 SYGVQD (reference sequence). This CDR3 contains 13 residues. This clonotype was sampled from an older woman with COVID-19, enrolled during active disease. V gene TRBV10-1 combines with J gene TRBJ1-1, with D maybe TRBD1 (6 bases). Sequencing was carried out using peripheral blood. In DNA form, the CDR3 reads TGCGCCAGCAGCGTTCCAGGGGCCCCTGAAGCTTTCTTT. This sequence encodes CASSVPGAPEAFF.